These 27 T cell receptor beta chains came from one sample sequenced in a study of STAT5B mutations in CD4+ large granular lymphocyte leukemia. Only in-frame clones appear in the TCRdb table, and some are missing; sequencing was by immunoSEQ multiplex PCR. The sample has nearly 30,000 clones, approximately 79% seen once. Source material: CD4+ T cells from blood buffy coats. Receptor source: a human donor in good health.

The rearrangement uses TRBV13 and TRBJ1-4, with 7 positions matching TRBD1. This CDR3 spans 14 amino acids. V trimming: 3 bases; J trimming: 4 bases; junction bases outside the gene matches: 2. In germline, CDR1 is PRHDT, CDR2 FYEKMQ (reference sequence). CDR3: CASSLDRLNEKLFF. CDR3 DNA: TGTGCCAGCAGCTTGGACAGGCTTAATGAAAAACTGTTTTTT.

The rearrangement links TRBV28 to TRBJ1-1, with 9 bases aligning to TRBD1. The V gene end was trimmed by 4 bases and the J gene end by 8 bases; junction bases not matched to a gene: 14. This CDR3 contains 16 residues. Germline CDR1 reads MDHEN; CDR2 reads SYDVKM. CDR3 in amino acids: CASSSTGTGTFREAFF. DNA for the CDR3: TGTGCCAGCAGTTCTACCGGGACAGGGACTTTTAGGGAAGCTTTCTTT.

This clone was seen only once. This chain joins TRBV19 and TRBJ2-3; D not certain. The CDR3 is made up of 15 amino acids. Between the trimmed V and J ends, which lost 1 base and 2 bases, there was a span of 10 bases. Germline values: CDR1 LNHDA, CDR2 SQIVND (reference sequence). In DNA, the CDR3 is TGTGCCAGTAGTATAGGGTCTGATCCCACAGATACGCAGTATTTT. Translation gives CASSIGSDPTDTQYF.

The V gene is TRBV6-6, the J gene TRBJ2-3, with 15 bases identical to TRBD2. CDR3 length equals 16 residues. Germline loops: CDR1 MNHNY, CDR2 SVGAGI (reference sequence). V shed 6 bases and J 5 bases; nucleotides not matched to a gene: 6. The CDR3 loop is CASRPGLAGGIDTQYF. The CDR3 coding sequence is TGTGCCAGCAGGCCCGGACTAGCGGGGGGGATAGATACGCAGTATTTT.

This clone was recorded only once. The CDR3 nucleotides read TGCGCCAGCAGCCTAGGGACAGATCGGGCCTATGGCTACACCTTC. As protein: CASSLGTDRAYGYTF. This chain connects TRBV5-1 to TRBJ1-2; TRBD1 aligns across 7 bases. The CDR3 sequence is 15 residues long. Losses at the gene ends were 4 bases for V and 4 bases for J; bases not matched to a gene: 10. Looked up from germline, CDR1 is SGHRS and CDR2 is YFSETQ.

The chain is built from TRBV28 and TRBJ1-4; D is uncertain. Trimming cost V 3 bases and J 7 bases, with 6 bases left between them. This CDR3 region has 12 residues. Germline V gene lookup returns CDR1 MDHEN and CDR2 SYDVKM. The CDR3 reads CASSFGGEKLFF. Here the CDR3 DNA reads TGTGCCAGCAGTTTCGGCGGTGAAAAACTGTTTTTT. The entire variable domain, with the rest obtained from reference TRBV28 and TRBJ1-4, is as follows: DVKVTQSSRYLVKRTGEKVFLECVQDMDHENMFWYRQDPGLGLRLIYFSYDVKMKEKGDIPEGYSVSREKKERFSLILESASTNQTSMYLCASSFGGEKLFFGSGTQLSVL.

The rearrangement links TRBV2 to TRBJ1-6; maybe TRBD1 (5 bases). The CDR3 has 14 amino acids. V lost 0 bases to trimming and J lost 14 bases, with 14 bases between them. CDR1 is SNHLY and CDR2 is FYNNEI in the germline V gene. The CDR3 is CASSEAETGRALHF. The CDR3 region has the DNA TGTGCCAGCAGTGAAGCTGAGACGGGGCGGGCCCTCCACTTT.

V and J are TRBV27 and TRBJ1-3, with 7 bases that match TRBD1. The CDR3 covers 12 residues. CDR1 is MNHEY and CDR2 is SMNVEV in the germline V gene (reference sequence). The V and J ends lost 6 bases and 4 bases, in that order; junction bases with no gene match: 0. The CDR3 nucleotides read TGTGCCAGCAGGGGACAGGGAAACACCATATATTTT. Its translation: CASRGQGNTIYF.

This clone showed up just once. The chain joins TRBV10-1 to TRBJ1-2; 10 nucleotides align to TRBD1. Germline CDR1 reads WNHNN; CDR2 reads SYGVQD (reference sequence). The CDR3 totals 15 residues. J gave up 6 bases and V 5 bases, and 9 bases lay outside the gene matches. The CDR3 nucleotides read TGCGCCAGCAGTACCGGGACAGGGGATCAGGATGGCTACACCTTC. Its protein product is CASSTGTGDQDGYTF.

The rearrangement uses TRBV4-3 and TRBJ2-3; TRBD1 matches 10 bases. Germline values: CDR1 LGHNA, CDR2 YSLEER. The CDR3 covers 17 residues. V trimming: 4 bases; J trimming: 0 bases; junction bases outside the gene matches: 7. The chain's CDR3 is CASSLQRTGGSTDTQYF. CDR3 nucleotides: TGCGCCAGCAGCCTACAACGGACAGGGGGGAGCACAGATACGCAGTATTTT.

This CDR3 reads CASFGSNPYGYTF. The CDR3 DNA is TGTGCCAGCTTTGGTTCTAACCCCTATGGCTACACCTTC. V and J are TRBV18 and TRBJ1-2; D is unresolved. Germline loops: CDR1 KGHSH, CDR2 LQKENI. V lost 7 bases to trimming and J lost 4 bases, with 13 bases between them. This CDR3 comprises 13 residues.

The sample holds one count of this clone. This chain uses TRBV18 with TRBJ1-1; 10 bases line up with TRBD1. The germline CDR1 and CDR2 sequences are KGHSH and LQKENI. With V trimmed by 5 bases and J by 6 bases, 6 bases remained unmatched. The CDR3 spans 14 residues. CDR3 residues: CASSSDRGSAEAFF. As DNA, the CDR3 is TGTGCCAGCTCATCGGACAGGGGGAGCGCTGAAGCTTTCTTT.

The DNA for the CDR3 is TGTGCCAGCAACGCAGGGGGCCCCCGGAATGGGGAGCAGTACTTC. It is translated as CASNAGGPRNGEQYF. This chain links TRBV5-6 with TRBJ2-5, with 8 bases that match TRBD1. CDR3 length: 15 amino acids. Germline CDR1 is SGHDT and CDR2 is YYEEEE. The V and J ends lost 6 bases and 11 bases, in that order; junction bases with no gene match: 18.

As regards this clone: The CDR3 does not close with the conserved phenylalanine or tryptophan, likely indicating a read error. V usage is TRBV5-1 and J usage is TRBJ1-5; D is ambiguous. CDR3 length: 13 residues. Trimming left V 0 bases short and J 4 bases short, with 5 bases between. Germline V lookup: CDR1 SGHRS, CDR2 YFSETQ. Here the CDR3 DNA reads TGCGCCAGCAGCTTGGCGGAGAATCAGCCCCAGCATCTT. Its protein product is CASSLAENQPQHL.

The CDR3, as DNA: TGTGCCACCAGCAGAGATGCGGCGGGGGGGATAAATGAGCAGTTCTTC. Translation gives CATSRDAAGGINEQFF. The chain combines TRBV15 with TRBJ2-1; TRBD2 aligns across 9 bases. Germline V lookup: CDR1 LNHNV, CDR2 YYDKDF (reference sequence). Unmatched junction bases numbered 7, after V lost 0 bases and J lost 7 bases. The CDR3 has 16 amino acids.

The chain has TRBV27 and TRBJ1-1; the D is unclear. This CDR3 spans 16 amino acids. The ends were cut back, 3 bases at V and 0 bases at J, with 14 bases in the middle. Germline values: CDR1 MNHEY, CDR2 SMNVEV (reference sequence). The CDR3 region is CASSFPKQILNTEAFF. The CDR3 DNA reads TGTGCCAGCAGTTTTCCCAAACAGATCCTGAACACTGAAGCTTTCTTT.

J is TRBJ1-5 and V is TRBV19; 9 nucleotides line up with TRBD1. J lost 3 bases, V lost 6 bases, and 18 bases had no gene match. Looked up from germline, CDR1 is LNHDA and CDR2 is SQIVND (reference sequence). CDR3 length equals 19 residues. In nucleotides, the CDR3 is TGTGCCAGTAGCGTTGGGCAGGACAGGGGACGGAGGAACAATCAGCCCCAGCATTTT. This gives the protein CASSVGQDRGRRNNQPQHF. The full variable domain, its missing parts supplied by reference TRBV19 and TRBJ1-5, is DGGITQSPKYLFRKEGQNVTLSCEQNLNHDAMYWYRQDPGQGLRLIYYSQIVNDFQKGDIAEGYSVSREKKESFPLTVTSAQKNPTAFYLCASSVGQDRGRRNNQPQHFGDGTRLSIL.

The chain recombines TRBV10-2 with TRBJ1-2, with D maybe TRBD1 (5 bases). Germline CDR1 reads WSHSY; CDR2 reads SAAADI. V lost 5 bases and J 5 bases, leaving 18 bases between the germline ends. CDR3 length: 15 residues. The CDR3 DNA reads TGCGCCAGCAGTAACGTTGCGACGGGGGGTTATGGCTACACCTTC. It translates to CASSNVATGGYGYTF.

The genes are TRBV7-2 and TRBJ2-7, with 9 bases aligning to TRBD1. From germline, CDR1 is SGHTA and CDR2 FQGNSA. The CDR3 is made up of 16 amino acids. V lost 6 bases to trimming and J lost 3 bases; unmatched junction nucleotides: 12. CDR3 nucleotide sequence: TGTGCCAGCAGTCTTGGGACGGGACAGGGTCTCTACGAGCAGTACGTC. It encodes CASSLGTGQGLYEQYV.

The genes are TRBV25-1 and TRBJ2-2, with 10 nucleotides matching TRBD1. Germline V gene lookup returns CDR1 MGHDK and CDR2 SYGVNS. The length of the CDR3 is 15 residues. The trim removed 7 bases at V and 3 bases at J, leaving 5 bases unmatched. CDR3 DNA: TGTGCCAGCAATTTAGGGACAGGGGACACCGGGGAGCTGTTTTTT. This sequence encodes CASNLGTGDTGELFF.

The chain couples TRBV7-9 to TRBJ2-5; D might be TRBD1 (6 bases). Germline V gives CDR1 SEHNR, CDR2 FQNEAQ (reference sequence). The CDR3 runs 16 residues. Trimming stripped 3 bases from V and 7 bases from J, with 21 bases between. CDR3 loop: CASSLVTGQSSGTQYF. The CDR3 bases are TGTGCCAGCAGCTTGGTGACAGGACAATCATCTGGGACCCAGTACTTC. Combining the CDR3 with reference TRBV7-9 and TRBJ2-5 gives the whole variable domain DTGVSQNPRHKITKRGQNVTFRCDPISEHNRLYWYRQTLGQGPEFLTYFQNEAQLEKSRLLSDRFSAERPKGSFSTLEIQRTEQGDSAMYLCASSLVTGQSSGTQYFGPGTRLLVL.

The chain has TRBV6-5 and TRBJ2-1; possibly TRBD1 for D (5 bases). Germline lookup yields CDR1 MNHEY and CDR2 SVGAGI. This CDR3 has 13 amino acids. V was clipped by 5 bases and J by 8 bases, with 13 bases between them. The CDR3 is CASSPTKGDEQFF. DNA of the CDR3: TGTGCCAGCAGTCCGACGAAAGGGGATGAGCAGTTCTTC.

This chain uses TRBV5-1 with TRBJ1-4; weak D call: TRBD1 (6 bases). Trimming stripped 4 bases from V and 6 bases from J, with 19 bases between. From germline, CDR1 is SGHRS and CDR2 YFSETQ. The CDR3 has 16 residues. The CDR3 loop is CASSPTRSGGDEKLFF. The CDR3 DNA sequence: TGCGCCAGCAGCCCTACCCGCTCGGGGGGCGATGAAAAACTGTTTTTT.

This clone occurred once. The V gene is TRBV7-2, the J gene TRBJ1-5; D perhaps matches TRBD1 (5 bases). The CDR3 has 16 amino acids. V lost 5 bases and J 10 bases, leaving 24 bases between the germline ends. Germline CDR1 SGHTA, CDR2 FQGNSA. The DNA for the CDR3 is TGTGCCAGCAGCAAAGAGTTGGGAGGCGCGGGGGGTCCCCAGCATTTT. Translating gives CASSKELGGAGGPQHF.

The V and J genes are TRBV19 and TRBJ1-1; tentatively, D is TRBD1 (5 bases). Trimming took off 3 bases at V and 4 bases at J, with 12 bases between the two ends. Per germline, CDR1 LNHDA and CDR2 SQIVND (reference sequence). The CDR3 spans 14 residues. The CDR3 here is CASSISREVTEAFF. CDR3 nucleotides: TGTGCCAGTAGTATCTCCAGGGAGGTCACTGAAGCTTTCTTT.

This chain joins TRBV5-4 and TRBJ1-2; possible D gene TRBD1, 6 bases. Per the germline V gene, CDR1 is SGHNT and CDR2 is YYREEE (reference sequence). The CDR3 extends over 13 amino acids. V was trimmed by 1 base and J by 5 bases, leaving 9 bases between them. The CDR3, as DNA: TGTGCCAGCAGCTTGCAGGGGCCATATGGCTACACCTTC. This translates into CASSLQGPYGYTF. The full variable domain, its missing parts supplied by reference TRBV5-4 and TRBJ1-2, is ETGVTQSPTHLIKTRGQQVTLRCSSQSGHNTVSWYQQALGQGPQFIFQYYREEENGRGNFPPRFSGLQFPNYSSELNVNALELDDSALYLCASSLQGPYGYTFGSGTRLTVV.

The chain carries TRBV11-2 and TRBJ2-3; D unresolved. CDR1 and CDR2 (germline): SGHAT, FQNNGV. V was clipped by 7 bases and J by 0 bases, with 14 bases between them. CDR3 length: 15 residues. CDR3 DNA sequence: TGTGCCAGCACCCTGGCAGGCGCTAGCACAGATACGCAGTATTTT. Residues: CASTLAGASTDTQYF.